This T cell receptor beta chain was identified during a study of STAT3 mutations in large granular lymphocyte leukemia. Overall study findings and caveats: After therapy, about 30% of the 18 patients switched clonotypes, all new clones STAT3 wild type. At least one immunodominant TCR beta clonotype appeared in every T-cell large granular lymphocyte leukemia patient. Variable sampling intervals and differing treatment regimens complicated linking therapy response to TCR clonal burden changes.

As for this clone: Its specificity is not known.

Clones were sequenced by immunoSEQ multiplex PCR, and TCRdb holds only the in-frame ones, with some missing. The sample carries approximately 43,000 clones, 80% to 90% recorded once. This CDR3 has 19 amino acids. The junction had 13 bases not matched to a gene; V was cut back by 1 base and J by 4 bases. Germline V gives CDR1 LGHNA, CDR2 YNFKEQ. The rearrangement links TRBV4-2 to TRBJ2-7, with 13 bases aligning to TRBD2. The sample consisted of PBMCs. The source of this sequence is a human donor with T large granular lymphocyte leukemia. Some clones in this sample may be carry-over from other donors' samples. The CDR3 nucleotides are TGTGCCAGCAGCCAAGGGTTAACTAGCGGGGGGGACCTTCTTTACGAGCAGTACTTC. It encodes CASSQGLTSGGDLLYEQYF.